This record concerns one T cell receptor (beta chain) sequence. As yet, its antigen is unknown. The data are from a study of T cell repertoires in cytomegalovirus infection. Study at large: Use of recently identified HLA-C-restricted and well-studied HLA-B-restricted CMV epitopes was part of the study. Indications of both CMV infection and matching HLA type were provided by public TCR beta signatures. Study-level points and caveats: The ex vivo response showed dominance by HLA-C-restricted CMV-specific TCR beta clonotypes. Based on cumulative public TCR beta family frequency, carriers of CMV plus the relevant HLA were identified.

Each CDR3 protein is one row after TCRdb ran MiXCR on the reads. The sample has 680,000 or so distinct CDR3 sequences; around 30% are singletons. With V trimmed by 1 base and J by 5 bases, 3 bases remained unmatched. Germline V gene data show CDR1 as SEHNR and CDR2 as FQNEAQ (reference sequence). The CDR3 sequence is 14 residues long. The starting material was cultured PBMCs, obtained from culture after CMV antigen stimulation. The TCR comes from a human donor in good health (CMV status not recorded). Some clones in this sample may be carry-over from other donors' samples. The chain is built from TRBV7-9 and TRBJ2-5; 8 bases fit TRBD2. The CDR3 coding sequence is TGTGCCAGCAGCTTAGGCGGGGGGTCGGAGACCCAGTACTTC. Encoded protein: CASSLGGGSETQYF. Combining the CDR3 with reference TRBV7-9 and TRBJ2-5 gives the whole variable domain DTGVSQNPRHKITKRGQNVTFRCDPISEHNRLYWYRQTLGQGPEFLTYFQNEAQLEKSRLLSDRFSAERPKGSFSTLEIQRTEQGDSAMYLCASSLGGGSETQYFGPGTRLLVL.